This entry lists 30 T cell receptor beta chains sequenced from one sample in a study of human T cells and chemical hapten exposure. One entry per CDR3 protein, called by TCRdb with MiXCR from the RACE reads. The sample lists about 69,000 distinct CDR3 sequences; around 10% were seen once. Indicated time point: patch test 2, 6 weeks after DPC sensitization. As for treatment: therapeutic diphenylcyclopropenone sensitization with weekly scalp DPC. The sequenced sample was whole blood, obtained in connection with sensitization to the hapten diphenylcyclopropenone (DPC). These receptor sequences come from a woman aged 50 to 65 with alopecia areata. Some clones in this sample may be carry-over from other donors' samples.

At least ten counts were recorded for this clonotype. The J gene is TRBJ2-1, the V gene TRBV29-1; 13 bases align to TRBD2. Germline V gives CDR1 SQVTM, CDR2 ANQGSEA. After removal of 6 bases from V and 2 bases from J, the junction contained 4 bases not matched to a gene. The CDR3 has 15 residues. CDR3 coding DNA: TGCAGCGTGGATGGGACTAGCGGGACCTACAATGAGCAGTTCTTC. It translates to CSVDGTSGTYNEQFF.

This clonotype was seen only a few times. This chain uses TRBV18 with TRBJ2-7, with 7 bases identical to TRBD1. The CDR3 contains 16 residues. Germline-derived CDR1 and CDR2 are KGHSH and LQKENI. Losses at the gene ends were 7 bases for V and 6 bases for J; bases not matched to a gene: 18. The CDR3 loop is CASFRVWRQGASEQYF. The CDR3 DNA follows: TGTGCCAGCTTTCGAGTTTGGAGACAGGGTGCGTCCGAGCAGTACTTC.

There are many counts of this clonotype. This sequence joins TRBV7-3 and TRBJ1-1, with D maybe TRBD1 (6 bases). The CDR3 consists of 16 residues. V gave up 3 bases and J gave up 6 bases, with 20 bases separating them. CDR1 and CDR2 (germline): SGHTA, FQGTGA. The chain's CDR3 is CASSLNPRGGSAEAFF. The DNA of the CDR3 is TGTGCCAGCAGCTTGAACCCGAGAGGGGGGTCCGCTGAAGCTTTCTTT.

This clonotype was seen at least ten times. The rearrangement uses TRBV9 and TRBJ1-2; TRBD1 matches 7 bases. The CDR3 has 16 residues. The germline V gene encodes CDR1 SGDLS and CDR2 YYNGEE. The V gene end was trimmed by 4 bases and the J gene end by 1 base; junction bases not matched to a gene: 10. DNA of the CDR3: TGTGCCAGCAGCCTCGGCGGGGCAGGGGGTAACTATGGCTACACCTTC. Its translation is CASSLGGAGGNYGYTF. Looking up the rest from reference TRBV9 and TRBJ1-2 gives the full variable domain: DSGVTQTPKHLITATGQRVTLRCSPRSGDLSVYWYQQSLDQGLQFLIQYYNGEERAKGNILERFSAQQFPDLHSELNLSSLELGDSALYFCASSLGGAGGNYGYTFGSGTRLTVV.

A few counts support this clonotype. The CDR3 DNA reads TGTGCCAGCAGCCCGACACTTTTTGGGTACAATGAGCAGTTCTTC. It specifies CASSPTLFGYNEQFF. The J gene is TRBJ2-1, the V gene TRBV11-2; D remains ambiguous. The CDR3 runs to 15 residues. The V gene's germline CDR1 is SGHAT and CDR2 FQNNGV. V was cut by 5 bases and J by 4 bases, with 15 bases left in between.

Many counts were recorded for this clonotype. The V call is TRBV29-1, the J call TRBJ2-7; maybe TRBD2 (6 bases). Trimming removed 5 bases from V and 0 bases from J, with 11 bases in between. The length of the CDR3 is 13 residues. Germline CDR1 SQVTM, CDR2 ANQGSEA. This chain's CDR3 is CSVRTGSSYEQYF. The CDR3, as DNA: TGCAGCGTTAGGACCGGGAGCTCCTACGAGCAGTACTTC.

The V and J genes are TRBV7-9 and TRBJ1-2; 7 bases align to TRBD1. J was trimmed by 8 bases and V by 7 bases; bases with no gene match: 22. This CDR3 has 17 residues. From germline, CDR1 is SEHNR and CDR2 FQNEAQ (reference sequence). The chain's CDR3 is CASTSAPGGQWMDGYTF. The DNA of the CDR3 is TGTGCCAGCACCTCAGCCCCAGGGGGGCAATGGATGGACGGCTACACCTTC.

CDR3 coding DNA: TGTGCCTGGAGTCGGGACAGGGAAAACACCATATATTTT. Translation gives CAWSRDRENTIYF. This chain uses TRBV30 with TRBJ1-3; TRBD1 aligns across 9 bases. This CDR3 spans 13 amino acids. Germline CDR1 and CDR2: GTSNPN and SVGIG (reference sequence). With V trimmed by 2 bases and J by 6 bases, 2 bases remained unmatched.

This clonotype was seen at least ten times. The chain recombines TRBV7-2 with TRBJ2-1, with 10 bases identical to TRBD2. In germline, CDR1 is SGHTA, CDR2 FQGNSA. The J segment lost 8 bases and the V segment lost 5 bases, leaving 6 bases of the junction unmatched. This CDR3 spans 14 amino acids. CDR3 nucleotides: TGTGCCAGCAGCACCCGACTAGCGGGCGATGAGCAGTTCTTC. It translates to CASSTRLAGDEQFF. Together with reference TRBV7-2 and TRBJ2-1, the CDR3 gives the full variable domain: GAGVSQSPSNKVTEKGKDVELRCDPISGHTALYWYRQSLGQGLEFLIYFQGNSAPDKSGLPSDRFSAERTGGSVSTLTIQRTQQEDSAVYLCASSTRLAGDEQFFGPGTRLTVL.

This clonotype was counted ten times or more. Here the CDR3 reads CARARFWKTEAFF. In DNA form, the CDR3 reads TGTGCCAGAGCCCGGTTTTGGAAAACTGAAGCTTTCTTT. V is TRBV21-1 and J is TRBJ1-1; the table's TRBD1 call for D was not verified on the DNA. TRBV21-1 counts as a pseudogene. The CDR3 extends over 13 amino acids.

This clonotype was found many times. This sequence joins TRBV29-1 and TRBJ1-1; no clear D gene. Per the germline V gene, CDR1 is SQVTM and CDR2 is ANQGSEA. This CDR3 region has 17 residues. Between the trimmed V and J ends, which lost 0 bases and 0 bases, there was a span of 17 bases. Written as DNA, the CDR3 is TGCAGCGTTGAAGAGGCACCGGGTGGTTTCATGAACACTGAAGCTTTCTTT. Its translation: CSVEEAPGGFMNTEAFF.

This clonotype was observed many times. This chain joins TRBV11-2 and TRBJ1-6; 7 bases align to TRBD1. Germline CDR1 SGHAT, CDR2 FQNNGV. The CDR3 is 15 residues long. J gave up 5 bases and V 5 bases, and 6 bases lay outside the gene matches. The CDR3 is CASSPQGTDNSPLHF. The DNA of the CDR3 is TGTGCCAGCAGCCCCCAAGGGACAGATAATTCACCCCTCCACTTT. Filled out from reference TRBV11-2 and TRBJ1-6, the complete variable domain reads EAGVAQSPRYKIIEKRQSVAFWCNPISGHATLYWYQQILGQGPKLLIQFQNNGVVDDSQLPKDRFSAERLKGVDSTLKIQPAKLEDSAVYLCASSPQGTDNSPLHFGNGTRLTVT.

This clonotype was counted at least ten times. The rearrangement uses TRBV20-1 and TRBJ2-5, with 14 bases that match TRBD2. The V segment lost 6 bases and the J segment 3 bases; nucleotides outside the gene matches: 12. The CDR3 covers 17 residues. Looked up from germline, CDR1 is DFQATT and CDR2 is SNEGSKA (reference sequence). CDR3 amino acids: CSAIYIGLAGGEETQYF. In DNA, the CDR3 is TGCAGTGCCATATACATCGGACTAGCGGGAGGAGAAGAGACCCAGTACTTC.

This clonotype was counted only a few times. This chain uses TRBV28 with TRBJ2-3; TRBD2 aligns across 10 bases. CDR1 and CDR2 from the germline V gene are MDHEN and SYDVKM. Trimming removed 5 bases from V and 2 bases from J; junction bases left unmatched: 7. The CDR3 runs 16 residues. CDR3 nucleotide sequence: TGTGCCAGCAGTCTCCTAGCGGGAGCAAACACAGATACGCAGTATTTT. Amino acid sequence: CASSLLAGANTDTQYF.

The genes are TRBV6-2 or TRBV6-3 and TRBJ1-5, with a tentative D call TRBD1 (5 bases). The V gene's germline CDR1 is MNHEY and CDR2 SVGEGT. The CDR3 runs 14 residues. V lost 2 bases and J 4 bases, leaving 9 bases between the germline ends. For the CDR3, the DNA is TGTGCCAGCAGTTACATTCAGGGAAATCAGCCCCAGCATTTT. This sequence encodes CASSYIQGNQPQHF.

This clonotype was recorded at least ten times. The chain has TRBV7-9 and TRBJ2-2; D tentatively reads TRBD1 or TRBD2 (5 bases each). CDR3 length: 17 residues. V shed 6 bases and J shed 9 bases, with 26 bases lying between them. CDR1 and CDR2 from the germline V gene are SEHNR and FQNEAQ (reference sequence). CDR3 coding DNA: TGTGCCAGCAGTTTCGCCAGGTTCGGGACCCCTCTTAGGGAGCTGTTTTTT. Protein product: CASSFARFGTPLRELFF.

This clonotype was counted between two and nine times. The chain employs TRBV29-1 and TRBJ1-1; 7 bases match TRBD1. In germline, CDR1 is SQVTM, CDR2 ANQGSEA. After removal of 7 bases from V and 5 bases from J, the junction contained 7 bases not matched to a gene. The CDR3 runs to 12 residues. The CDR3 loop is CSGRQGGTEAFF. CDR3 bases: TGCAGCGGAAGACAGGGAGGTACTGAAGCTTTCTTT.

This clonotype was detected many times. As DNA, the CDR3 is TGTGCCAGTAGTGATCGACTGGTTAATCAGCCCCAGCATTTT. Residues: CASSDRLVNQPQHF. The chain recombines TRBV19 with TRBJ1-5; D ambiguous. The CDR3 consists of 14 residues. Germline assignment: CDR1 LNHDA and CDR2 SQIVND (reference sequence). V lost 5 bases and J 4 bases, leaving 12 bases between the germline ends.

This chain connects TRBV5-1 to TRBJ2-1; 8 nucleotides agree with TRBD1. Germline lookup yields CDR1 SGHRS and CDR2 YFSETQ. CDR3 size: 13 residues. V was pared by 4 bases and J by 5 bases, with 2 bases of the junction left unmatched. This CDR3 reads CASSRTGNNEQFF. DNA for the CDR3: TGCGCCAGCAGCAGGACAGGGAACAATGAGCAGTTCTTC.

J is TRBJ2-3 and V is TRBV11-2; D may correspond to TRBD1 or TRBD2 (5 bases each). Germline CDR1 is SGHAT and CDR2 is FQNNGV. V lost 3 bases and J 1 base, leaving 11 bases between the germline ends. The CDR3 runs to 15 residues. The CDR3 DNA reads TGTGCCAGCAGCTTCTCCCGAGGGGGCACAGATACGCAGTATTTT. The encoded protein is CASSFSRGGTDTQYF.

J is TRBJ2-2 and V is TRBV27; D possibly corresponds to TRBD2 (5 bases). Germline V lookup: CDR1 MNHEY, CDR2 SMNVEV (reference sequence). This CDR3 is built from 15 residues. Trimming removed 3 bases from V and 1 base from J, with 9 bases in between. The CDR3 coding sequence is TGTGCCAGCAGTTTTATCGGGAAGAACACCGGGGAGCTGTTTTTT. Its protein product is CASSFIGKNTGELFF.

This clonotype was seen at least ten times. The chain is built from TRBV19 and TRBJ1-5; possible D gene TRBD1, 5 bases. With 1 base removed from V and 2 bases from J, the gap between germline ends came to 15 bases. Germline V gene lookup returns CDR1 LNHDA and CDR2 SQIVND (reference sequence). This CDR3 has 17 amino acids. The CDR3 DNA is TGTGCCAGTAGTATAGCAGGGACCGGGACGCGCAATCAGCCCCAGCATTTT. Encoded protein: CASSIAGTGTRNQPQHF.

This clonotype has at least ten counts. V is TRBV7-2 and J is TRBJ2-1; TRBD2 matches 10 bases. Trimming cost V 5 bases and J 3 bases; bases outside gene matches: 7. This CDR3 spans 16 amino acids. Looked up from germline, CDR1 is SGHTA and CDR2 is FQGNSA. In DNA, the CDR3 is TGTGCCAGCAGCCAGACCGGGACTAGCGTCTACAATGAGCAGTTCTTC. It yields the protein CASSQTGTSVYNEQFF.

A note on this clonotype: Just one base apart from a much larger clone, this may be a read error. The rearrangement links TRBV13 to TRBJ2-5, with TRBD1 identical over 9 bases. This CDR3 region has 15 residues. The V gene's germline CDR1 is PRHDT and CDR2 FYEKMQ (reference sequence). CDR3 nucleotides: TGTGCCTGCAGCTTAAGAACAGGGGGCGGAGAGACCCAGTACTTC. Amino acids: CACSLRTGGGETQYF.

This clonotype was recorded many times. The chain combines TRBV14 with TRBJ2-1; D unclear. Trimming removed 4 bases from V and 4 bases from J, with 11 bases in between. In germline, CDR1 is SGHDN, CDR2 FVKESK. This CDR3 contains 14 residues. CDR3 loop: CASSLDGGYNEQFF. In nucleotides, the CDR3 is TGTGCCAGCAGCCTTGATGGCGGTTACAATGAGCAGTTCTTC.

This clonotype was counted at least ten times. The genes are TRBV29-1 and TRBJ1-1, with 7 bases matching TRBD1. This CDR3 region has 14 residues. V was clipped by 1 base and J by 3 bases; unmatched bases: 5. Germline V lookup: CDR1 SQVTM, CDR2 ANQGSEA. The CDR3 spells CSVEGTGWDTEAFF. The CDR3 DNA reads as TGCAGCGTTGAAGGGACAGGATGGGACACTGAAGCTTTCTTT.

This clonotype came up many times. This sequence joins TRBV5-1 and TRBJ1-5; TRBD1 is a possible D gene (5 bases). CDR1 is SGHRS, CDR2 YFSETQ, per germline. The CDR3 length is 15 residues. With 0 bases removed from V and 4 bases from J, the gap between germline ends came to 11 bases. CDR3 in amino acids: CASSLEGTGNQPQHF. The CDR3 bases are TGCGCCAGCAGCTTGGAGGGGACGGGGAATCAGCCCCAGCATTTT. The full variable domain, completed using reference TRBV5-1 and TRBJ1-5, is KAGVTQTPRYLIKTRGQQVTLSCSPISGHRSVSWYQQTPGQGLQFLFEYFSETQRNKGNFPGRFSGRQFSNSRSEMNVSTLELGDSALYLCASSLEGTGNQPQHFGDGTRLSIL.

This clonotype was seen at least ten times. The DNA for the CDR3 is TGTGCCAGCACCCTAACAGGGCTAGCCAAAAACATTCAGTACTTC. Protein: CASTLTGLAKNIQYF. V is TRBV6-6 and J is TRBJ2-4; possibly TRBD1 for D (6 bases). Trimming left V 7 bases short and J 0 bases short, with 13 bases between. This CDR3 has 15 amino acids. Looked up from germline, CDR1 is MNHNY and CDR2 is SVGAGI (reference sequence).

In this sample, this clonotype turned up a few times. The CDR3 nucleotides read TGCAGCGTTGTTGGTCTGTTGGGAGCTGAAGCTTTCTTT. Translation gives CSVVGLLGAEAFF. V usage is TRBV29-1 and J usage is TRBJ1-1; D not resolved. Germline CDR1 SQVTM, CDR2 ANQGSEA. Trimming took 4 bases from V and 6 from J, leaving 15 bases between them. The CDR3 runs to 13 residues.

The chain has TRBV24-1 and TRBJ2-5; D remains ambiguous. The CDR3 consists of 13 residues. The germline V gene has CDR1 KGHDR and CDR2 SFDVKD. Trimming removed 6 bases from V and 0 bases from J, with 7 bases in between. This CDR3 is CATSHPNQETQYF. Written as DNA, the CDR3 is TGTGCCACCAGTCATCCAAACCAAGAGACCCAGTACTTC.